These 8 T cell receptor beta chains share one sample of origin, sequenced in a study of cytomegalovirus exposure and HLA in healthy donors. This table comes from immunoSEQ multiplex PCR, and its TCRdb copy is limited to in-frame clones, with some not included. Of 100,000 to 150,000 clones in the sample, roughly 89% were seen once. The specimen sequenced was PBMCs. The receptor set was obtained from a man between 25 and 39 years old in good health and CMV-seronegative.

This clone was seen only once. The V and J genes are TRBV6-5 and TRBJ1-2; a weak D match, TRBD1 (5 bases). Germline V gene lookup returns CDR1 MNHEY and CDR2 SVGAGI. V gave up 5 bases and J gave up 4 bases, with 14 bases separating them. The CDR3 covers 14 residues. The CDR3 DNA reads as TGTGCCAGCAGTCCCCGGGGGGGGGTCTATGGCTACACCTTC. This codes for CASSPRGGVYGYTF.

This clone appeared a single time. The J gene is TRBJ2-3, the V gene TRBV11-2, with TRBD2 matching 11 bases. The ends lost 0 bases at V and 5 bases at J; junction bases unmatched: 10. Germline loops: CDR1 SGHAT, CDR2 FQNNGV. The CDR3 has 18 amino acids. CDR3 sequence: CASSLEGSGGADIDTQYF. DNA of the CDR3: TGTGCCAGCAGCTTAGAGGGTAGCGGGGGGGCTGACATAGATACGCAGTATTTT.

This chain uses TRBV7-2 with TRBJ1-1, with no clear D. V was cut by 0 bases and J by 5 bases, with 10 bases left in between. The CDR3 runs 14 residues. Germline V gene data show CDR1 as SGHTA and CDR2 as FQGNSA. The CDR3 spells CASSLAPGLTEAFF. In DNA form, the CDR3 reads TGTGCCAGCAGCTTAGCGCCAGGTTTGACTGAAGCTTTCTTT.

V usage is TRBV27 and J usage is TRBJ1-5; 7 bases align to TRBD1. Germline CDR1 is MNHEY and CDR2 is SMNVEV (reference sequence). V lost 3 bases and J lost 6; bases outside the gene matches: 5. This CDR3 comprises 14 residues. CDR3 in amino acids: CASSFTGAGQPQHF. Here the CDR3 DNA reads TGTGCCAGCAGTTTCACAGGGGCGGGTCAGCCCCAGCATTTT.

The chain joins TRBV5-1 to TRBJ1-1; D is possibly TRBD1 (6 bases). The length of the CDR3 is 16 residues. Germline-derived CDR1 and CDR2 are SGHRS and YFSETQ. Trimming removed 4 bases from V and 1 base from J, with 17 bases in between. The CDR3 DNA reads TGCGCCAGCAGCCCCGCGCAGGGGTGGGAGAACACTGAAGCTTTCTTT. It specifies CASSPAQGWENTEAFF.

V gene TRBV5-6 combines with J gene TRBJ1-4, with TRBD1 as a possible D gene (6 bases). Between the trimmed V and J ends, which lost 1 base and 6 bases, there was a span of 10 bases. This CDR3 spans 14 amino acids. Germline V gene sequence: CDR1 SGHDT, CDR2 YYEEEE. The CDR3 sequence: CASSLYPGDEKLFF. CDR3 DNA: TGTGCCAGCAGCTTGTACCCAGGGGATGAAAAACTGTTTTTT.

The chain employs TRBV18 and TRBJ2-1; D is perhaps TRBD2 (6 bases). V was cut by 6 bases and J by 0 bases, with 9 bases left in between. The germline CDR1 and CDR2 sequences are KGHSH and LQKENI. CDR3 length equals 14 residues. CDR3 sequence (DNA): TGTGCCAGCTCTCTGCGGGGCTCCTACAATGAGCAGTTCTTC. Translation: CASSLRGSYNEQFF.

The chain uses TRBV5-5 and TRBJ2-1; 7 bases are a match to TRBD2. Germline assignment: CDR1 SGHKS and CDR2 YYEKEE (reference sequence). This CDR3 region has 14 residues. V gave up 2 bases and J gave up 7 bases; unmatched junction bases: 6. CDR3: CASSLYAGVNEQFF. CDR3 coding DNA: TGTGCCAGCAGCTTATACGCGGGGGTTAATGAGCAGTTCTTC.